This T cell receptor beta chain comes out of a study of blood T cell repertoires in COVID-19. Study-wide background: The United States, Italy and Spain supplied acute and convalescent COVID-19 samples. T cells, B-cell-depleted T cells, or PBMCs provided the cDNA or gDNA that served as material.

This CDR3 is built from 14 residues. Trimming shortened V by 8 bases and J by 0 bases, and 11 bases separated the two germline ends. Per germline, CDR1 KGHDR and CDR2 SFDVKD. Authors' analysis steps: Estimation of nucleated cell counts was performed using reference gene primer amplification. Sequencing was performed with immunoSEQ multiplex PCR; in TCRdb, only in-frame clones are kept and a portion is missing. For V, J and clone size, that table is used; D and trimming come from the DNA. The table has 120,000 to 150,000 clones, approximately 80% seen once. The chain employs TRBV24-1 and TRBJ2-3, with D perhaps TRBD1 (5 bases). Specimen: peripheral blood. The receptor was isolated from a man aged 55 to 69 with active or convalescent COVID-19. The CDR3 spells CATTGQDSTDTQYF. The CDR3 bases are TGTGCCACCACCGGACAAGACAGCACAGATACGCAGTATTTT.